A selection of T cell receptor beta chains follows, all from one sample in a study of T cell responses to AZD1222 COVID-19 vaccine. Method: immunoSEQ multiplex PCR; TCRdb's copy keeps in-frame clones and lacks some. The table includes roughly 120,000 clones, around 83% detected once. The specimen was peripheral blood, collected 28 days after the second AZD1222 dose. The receptors here all came from an adult who received the AZD1222 COVID-19 vaccine. Both conserved end residues are part of each CDR3. Each record gives: J gene, V gene, D gene, CDR3 length, CDR3 DNA, CDR3 protein. A D gene is named only where the DNA matches it firmly.

TRBJ2-7	TRBV6-2/TRBV6-3	.	16	TGTGCCAGCAGTTACTCGGGAGGATGGACCTCCTACGAGCAGTACTTC	CASSYSGGWTSYEQYF
TRBJ1-2	TRBV7-2	.	14	TGTGCCAGCAGCCAAATCGGACAGTTCTATGGCTACACCTTC	CASSQIGQFYGYTF
TRBJ1-5	TRBV4-2	.	13	TGTGCCAGCAGCCAAGCCTATGGACAGCCCCAGCATTTT	CASSQAYGQPQHF
TRBJ2-1	TRBV9	.	13	TGTGCCAGCAGCGTAGTTAGTTCGAATGAGCAGTTCTTC	CASSVVSSNEQFF
TRBJ1-2	TRBV5-1	TRBD1	16	TGCGCCAGCACCTCGACCGGGGCAGGGGGCGCGGAGGGCTACACCTTC	CASTSTGAGGAEGYTF
TRBJ2-2	TRBV3-1/TRBV3-2	.	16	TGTGCCAGCAGCAAACCAGGGGTCTCGAGTACCGGGGAGCTGTTTTTT	CASSKPGVSSTGELFF
TRBJ2-7	TRBV2	.	10	TGTGCCAGCAGTGGGGTCGAGCAGTACTTC	CASSGVEQYF
TRBJ1-1	TRBV7-9	.	14	TGTGCCAGCAGCAAGTTACAGGAGAACACTGAAGCTTTCTTT	CASSKLQENTEAFF
TRBJ2-3	TRBV2	TRBD2	15	TGTGCCAGCAGTAGACTAGCGGGGGGCACAGATACGCAGTATTTT	CASSRLAGGTDTQYF
TRBJ1-2	TRBV19	.	13	TGTGCCAGCCAATTATTCGGGGGCTATGGCTACACCTTC	CASQLFGGYGYTF
TRBJ2-7	TRBV13	TRBD2	14	TGTGCCAGCAGCTTCCCTAGCGGGGTCTACGAGCAGTACTTC	CASSFPSGVYEQYF
TRBJ1-1	TRBV11-2	TRBD1	15	TGTGCCAGCAGCCGGACAGGGCCTATGAACACTGAAGCTTTCTTT	CASSRTGPMNTEAFF
TRBJ1-4	TRBV5-1	TRBD1	14	TGCGCCAGCAGCTTGTCACAGGGGGGTGAAAAACTGTTTTTT	CASSLSQGGEKLFF
TRBJ2-2	TRBV12-3/TRBV12-4	.	13	TGTGCCAGCAGTTCACAGAACACCGGGGAGCTGTTTTTT	CASSSQNTGELFF
TRBJ2-3	TRBV7-9	.	14	TGTGCCAGCAGCTTAGGGGGAACGGGAGATACGCAGTATTTT	CASSLGGTGDTQYF
TRBJ2-5	TRBV5-5	TRBD1	13	TGTGCCAGCAGCCGGACAGGGTGGGAGACCCAGTACTTC	CASSRTGWETQYF
TRBJ1-1	TRBV19	.	14	TGTGCCAGTAGGAACAGGGCAGGGACGGCTGAAGCTTTCTTT	CASRNRAGTAEAFF